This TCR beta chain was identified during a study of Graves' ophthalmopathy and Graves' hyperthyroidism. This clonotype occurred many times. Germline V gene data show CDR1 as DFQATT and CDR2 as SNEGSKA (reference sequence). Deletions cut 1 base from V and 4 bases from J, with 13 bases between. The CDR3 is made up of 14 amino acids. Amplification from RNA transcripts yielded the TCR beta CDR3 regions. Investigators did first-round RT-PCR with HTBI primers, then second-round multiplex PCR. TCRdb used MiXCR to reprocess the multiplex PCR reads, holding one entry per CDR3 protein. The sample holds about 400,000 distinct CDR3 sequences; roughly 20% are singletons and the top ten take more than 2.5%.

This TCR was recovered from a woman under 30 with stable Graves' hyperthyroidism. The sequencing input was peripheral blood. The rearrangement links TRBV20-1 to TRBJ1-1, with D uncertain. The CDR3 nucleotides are TGCAGTGCTAGAGCCCCGAAACGCGGCACTGAAGCTTTCTTT. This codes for CSARAPKRGTEAFF.